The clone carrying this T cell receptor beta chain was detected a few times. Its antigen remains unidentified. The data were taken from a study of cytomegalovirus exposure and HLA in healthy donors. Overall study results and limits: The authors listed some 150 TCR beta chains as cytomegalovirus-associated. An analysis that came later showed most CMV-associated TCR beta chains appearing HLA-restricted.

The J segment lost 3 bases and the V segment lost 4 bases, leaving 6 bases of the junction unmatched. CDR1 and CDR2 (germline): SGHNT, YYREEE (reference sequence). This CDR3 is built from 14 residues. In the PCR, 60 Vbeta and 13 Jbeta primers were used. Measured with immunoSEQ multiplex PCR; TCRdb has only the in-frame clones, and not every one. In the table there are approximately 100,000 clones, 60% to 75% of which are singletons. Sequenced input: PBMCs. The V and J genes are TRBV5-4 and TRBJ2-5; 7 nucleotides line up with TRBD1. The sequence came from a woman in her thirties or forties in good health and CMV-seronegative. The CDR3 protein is CASSRGQTKETQYF. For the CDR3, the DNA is TGTGCCAGCAGCAGGGGACAGACCAAAGAGACCCAGTACTTC.